This T cell receptor (beta chain) came from a study of T cell repertoires in cytomegalovirus infection. General study points: Within the response measured ex vivo, HLA-C-restricted CMV-specific TCR beta clonotypes were dominant.

This clonotype showed up just a few times. What it binds is unknown. With 1 base removed from V and 3 bases from J, the gap between germline ends came to 13 bases. CDR3 length equals 16 residues. The germline V gene has CDR1 DFQATT and CDR2 SNEGSKA (reference sequence). TCRdb processed the reads anew with MiXCR; each CDR3 protein has one entry. The sample includes 300,000 to 450,000 distinct CDR3 sequences, around 18% of them seen just once. Sequencing input: PBMCs. The chain recombines TRBV20-1 with TRBJ2-6; D is perhaps TRBD1 (6 bases). The TCR was taken from a human donor in good health (CMV status not recorded). Some clones in this sample may be carry-over from other donors' samples. The CDR3 spells CSARVGGSLGANVLTF. CDR3 nucleotides: TGCAGTGCTAGAGTTGGGGGCTCCCTTGGGGCCAACGTCCTGACTTTC.